The text below deals with one T cell receptor beta chain. What it binds is unknown. The treatment is: oral pan-JAK inhibitor, 5-10 mg twice daily. Researchers gathered lesional scalp punch biopsies and peripheral blood from patients with alopecia areata. Following extraction, RNA underwent reverse transcription to cDNA, which served as the sequencing template. The repertoire was sequenced with immunoSEQ multiplex PCR; TCRdb's copy has only in-frame clones and lacks some. The table lists 200,000 to 250,000 clones, about two fifths of them singletons. CDR3 length: 14 amino acids. V was pared by 4 bases and J by 6 bases, with 6 bases of the junction left unmatched. CDR1 and CDR2 (germline): GTSNPN, SVGIG (reference sequence). This entry comes from a study of CD8+ T cells in alopecia areata. General observations from the study: Treatment with tofacitinib significantly lowered scalp clonality and reduced expanded CD8+ clones among the top 100.

The sample here was CD4+ T cells sorted from blood, taken between weeks 30 and 35, from a patient treated with tofacitinib. The receptor was derived from a human donor with alopecia areata. This chain connects TRBV30 to TRBJ2-3, with 11 bases identical to TRBD2. DNA of the CDR3: TGTGCCTGGAAGACTAGCGGGATAGGGGATACGCAGTATTTT. Encoded protein: CAWKTSGIGDTQYF. The full variable domain, rest sourced from reference TRBV30 and TRBJ2-3, is SQTIHQWPATLVQPVGSPLSLECTVEGTSNPNLYWYRQAAGRGLQLLFYSVGIGQISSEVPQNLSASRPQDRQFILSSKKLLLSDSGFYLCAWKTSGIGDTQYFGPGTRLTVL.